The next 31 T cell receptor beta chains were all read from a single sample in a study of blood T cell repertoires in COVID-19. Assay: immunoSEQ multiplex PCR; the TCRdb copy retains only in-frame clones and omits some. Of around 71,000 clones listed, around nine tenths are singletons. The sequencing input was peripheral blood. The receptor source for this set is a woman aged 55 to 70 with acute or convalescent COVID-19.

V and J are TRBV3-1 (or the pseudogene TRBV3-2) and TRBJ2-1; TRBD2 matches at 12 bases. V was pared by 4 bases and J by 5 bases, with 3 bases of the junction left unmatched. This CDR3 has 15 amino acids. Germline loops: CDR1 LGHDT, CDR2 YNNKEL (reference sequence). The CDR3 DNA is TGTGCCAGCAGCCCTCTAGCGGGGGGGGACAATGAGCAGTTCTTC. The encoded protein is CASSPLAGGDNEQFF.

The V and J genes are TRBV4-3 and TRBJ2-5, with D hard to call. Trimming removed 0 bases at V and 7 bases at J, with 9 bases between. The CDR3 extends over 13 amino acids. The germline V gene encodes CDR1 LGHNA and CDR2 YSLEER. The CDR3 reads CASSQDHRGTQYF. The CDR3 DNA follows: TGCGCCAGCAGCCAAGATCATCGAGGGACCCAGTACTTC.

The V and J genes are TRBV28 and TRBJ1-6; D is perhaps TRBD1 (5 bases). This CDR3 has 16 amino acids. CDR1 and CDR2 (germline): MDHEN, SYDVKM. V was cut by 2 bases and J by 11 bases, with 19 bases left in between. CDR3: CASSLGGTNSVPPLHF. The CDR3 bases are TGTGCCAGCAGTTTAGGGGGGACCAACTCGGTGCCACCCCTCCACTTT.

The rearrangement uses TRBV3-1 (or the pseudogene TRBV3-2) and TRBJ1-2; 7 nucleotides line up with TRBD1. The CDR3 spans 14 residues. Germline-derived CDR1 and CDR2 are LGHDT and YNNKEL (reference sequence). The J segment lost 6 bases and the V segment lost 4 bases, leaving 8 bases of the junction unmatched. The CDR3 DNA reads TGTGCCAGCAGCCGATTCTCCACAGGGGATGGCTACACCTTC. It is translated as CASSRFSTGDGYTF.

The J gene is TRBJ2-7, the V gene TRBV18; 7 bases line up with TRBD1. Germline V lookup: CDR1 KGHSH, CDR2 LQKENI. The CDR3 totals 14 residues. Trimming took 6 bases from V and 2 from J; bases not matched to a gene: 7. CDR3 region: CASSPTGKPYEQYF. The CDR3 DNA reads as TGTGCCAGCTCTCCGACAGGGAAGCCCTACGAGCAGTACTTC. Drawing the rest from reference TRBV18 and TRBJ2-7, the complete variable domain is NAGVMQNPRHLVRRRGQEARLRCSPMKGHSHVYWYRQLPEEGLKFMVYLQKENIIDESGMPKERFSAEFPKEGPSILRIQQVVRGDSAAYFCASSPTGKPYEQYFGPGTRLTVT.

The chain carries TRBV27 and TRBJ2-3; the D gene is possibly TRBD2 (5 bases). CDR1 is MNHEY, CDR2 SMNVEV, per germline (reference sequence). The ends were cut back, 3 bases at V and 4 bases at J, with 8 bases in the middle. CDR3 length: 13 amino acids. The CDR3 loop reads CASSFREADTQYF. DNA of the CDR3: TGTGCCAGCAGTTTCCGGGAAGCAGATACGCAGTATTTT.

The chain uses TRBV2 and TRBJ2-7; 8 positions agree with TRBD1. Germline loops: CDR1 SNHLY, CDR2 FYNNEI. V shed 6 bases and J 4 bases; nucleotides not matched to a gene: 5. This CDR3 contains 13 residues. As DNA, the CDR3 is TGTGCCAGCAGAGGACAGGGCGGGTACGAGCAGTACTTC. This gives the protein CASRGQGGYEQYF.

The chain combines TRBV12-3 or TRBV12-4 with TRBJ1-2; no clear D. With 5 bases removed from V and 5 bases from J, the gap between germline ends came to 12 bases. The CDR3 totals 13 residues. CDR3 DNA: TGTGCCAGCAGTGGGAGGGATGGATATGGCTACACCTTC. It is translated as CASSGRDGYGYTF.

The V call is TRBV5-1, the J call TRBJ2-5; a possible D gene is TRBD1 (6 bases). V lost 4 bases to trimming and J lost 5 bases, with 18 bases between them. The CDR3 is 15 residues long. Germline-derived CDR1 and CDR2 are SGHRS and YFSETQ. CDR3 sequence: CASSGIAGQGETQYF. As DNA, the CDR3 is TGCGCCAGCAGCGGGATCGCAGGGCAGGGGGAGACCCAGTACTTC.

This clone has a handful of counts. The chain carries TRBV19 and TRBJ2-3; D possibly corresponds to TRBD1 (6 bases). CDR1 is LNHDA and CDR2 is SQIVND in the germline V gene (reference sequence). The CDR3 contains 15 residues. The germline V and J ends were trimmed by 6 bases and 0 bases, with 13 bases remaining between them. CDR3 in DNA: TGTGCCAGTAGCCTACAGGGCCATAGCACAGATACGCAGTATTTT. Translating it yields CASSLQGHSTDTQYF.

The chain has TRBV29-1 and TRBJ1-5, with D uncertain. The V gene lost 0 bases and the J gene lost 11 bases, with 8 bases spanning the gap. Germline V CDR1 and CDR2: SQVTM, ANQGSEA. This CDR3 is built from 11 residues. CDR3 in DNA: TGCAGCGTTGAAGAAGCAGGTACCCAGCATTTT. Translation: CSVEEAGTQHF.

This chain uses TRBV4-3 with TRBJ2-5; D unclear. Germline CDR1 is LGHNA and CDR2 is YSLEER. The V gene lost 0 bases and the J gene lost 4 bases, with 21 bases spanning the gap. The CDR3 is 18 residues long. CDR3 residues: CASSQDSSLPRSPETQYF. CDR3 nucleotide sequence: TGCGCCAGCAGCCAAGATTCCAGTCTCCCCCGTTCACCAGAGACCCAGTACTTC.

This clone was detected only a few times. CDR3 in DNA: TGTGCCAGCAGCCAAGTATCGGACAGATCTAATGAAAAACTGTTTTTT. Amino acid sequence: CASSQVSDRSNEKLFF. The genes are TRBV14 and TRBJ1-4, with D tentatively TRBD1 (6 bases). Germline V gene sequence: CDR1 SGHDN, CDR2 FVKESK. The ends were cut back, 1 base at V and 3 bases at J, with 12 bases in the middle. This CDR3 has 16 amino acids. Drawing the rest from reference TRBV14 and TRBJ1-4, the complete variable domain is EAGVTQFPSHSVIEKGQTVTLRCDPISGHDNLYWYRRVMGKEIKFLLHFVKESKQDESGMPNNRFLAERTGGTYSTLKVQPAELEDSGVYFCASSQVSDRSNEKLFFGSGTQLSVL.

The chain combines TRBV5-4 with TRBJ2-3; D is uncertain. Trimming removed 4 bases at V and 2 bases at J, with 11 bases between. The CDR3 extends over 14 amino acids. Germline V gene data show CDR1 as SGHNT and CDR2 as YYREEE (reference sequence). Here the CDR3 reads CASSLWAVTDTQYF. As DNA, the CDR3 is TGTGCCAGCAGCCTTTGGGCCGTCACAGATACGCAGTATTTT.

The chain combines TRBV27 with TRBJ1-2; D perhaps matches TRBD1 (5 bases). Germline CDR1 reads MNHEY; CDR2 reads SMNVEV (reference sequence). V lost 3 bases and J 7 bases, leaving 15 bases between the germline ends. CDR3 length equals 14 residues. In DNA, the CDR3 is TGTGCCAGCAGTTTGAATCAGGGTTCTTCTGGCTACACCTTC. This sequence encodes CASSLNQGSSGYTF.

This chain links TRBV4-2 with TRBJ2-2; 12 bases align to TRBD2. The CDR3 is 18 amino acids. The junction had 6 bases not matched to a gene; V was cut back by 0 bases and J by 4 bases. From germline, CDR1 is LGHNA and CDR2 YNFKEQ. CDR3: CASSQEILAGGSTGELFF. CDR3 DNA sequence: TGTGCCAGCAGCCAAGAGATACTAGCGGGGGGAAGCACCGGGGAGCTGTTTTTT.

CDR3 DNA: TGCGCCAGCAGCCAAGATAGACTGGGCTCCTACAATGAGCAGTTCTTC. Protein: CASSQDRLGSYNEQFF. The chain joins TRBV4-3 to TRBJ2-1; D gene uncertain. The V gene lost 0 bases and the J gene lost 0 bases, with 9 bases spanning the gap. Germline V lookup: CDR1 LGHNA, CDR2 YSLEER. CDR3 length: 16 residues.

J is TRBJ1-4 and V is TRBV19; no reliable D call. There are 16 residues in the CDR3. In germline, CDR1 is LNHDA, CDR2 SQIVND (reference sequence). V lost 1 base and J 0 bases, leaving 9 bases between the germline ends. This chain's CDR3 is CASSIAVSSTNEKLFF. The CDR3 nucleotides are TGTGCCAGTAGTATAGCCGTTTCTTCAACTAATGAAAAACTGTTTTTT.

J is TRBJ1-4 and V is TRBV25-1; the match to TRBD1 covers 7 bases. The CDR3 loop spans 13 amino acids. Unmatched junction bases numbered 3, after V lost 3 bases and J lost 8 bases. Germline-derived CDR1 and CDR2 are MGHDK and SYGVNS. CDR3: CASSESGGEKLFF. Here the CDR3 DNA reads TGTGCCAGCAGTGAGTCAGGGGGGGAAAAACTGTTTTTT.

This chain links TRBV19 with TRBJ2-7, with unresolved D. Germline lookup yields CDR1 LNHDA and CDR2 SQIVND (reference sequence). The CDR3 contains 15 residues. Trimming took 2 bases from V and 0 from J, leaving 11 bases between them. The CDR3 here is CASSITFTVSYEQYF. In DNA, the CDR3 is TGTGCCAGTAGTATAACTTTTACAGTCTCCTACGAGCAGTACTTC.

CDR3 nucleotide sequence: TGTGCCAGCAGTTCCGCCGGGACAACGCCCTACGAGCAGTACTTC. Encoded protein: CASSSAGTTPYEQYF. The genes are TRBV28 and TRBJ2-7; weak D call: TRBD1 (6 bases). V shed 4 bases and J shed 2 bases, with 15 bases lying between them. Germline V gene sequence: CDR1 MDHEN, CDR2 SYDVKM. The CDR3 is made up of 15 amino acids.

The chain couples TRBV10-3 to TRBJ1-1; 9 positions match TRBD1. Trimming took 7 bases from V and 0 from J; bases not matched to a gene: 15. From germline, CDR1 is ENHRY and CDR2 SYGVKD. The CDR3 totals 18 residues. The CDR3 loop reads CAIKKDRGASNMNTEAFF. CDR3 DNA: TGTGCCATCAAGAAGGACAGGGGAGCTTCGAACATGAACACTGAAGCTTTCTTT.

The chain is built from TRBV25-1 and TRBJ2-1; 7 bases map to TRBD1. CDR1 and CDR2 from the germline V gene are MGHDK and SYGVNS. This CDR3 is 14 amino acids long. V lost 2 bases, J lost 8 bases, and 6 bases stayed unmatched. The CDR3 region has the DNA TGTGCCAGCAGTGAACCGGACAGGCTCGATGAGCAGTTCTTC. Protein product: CASSEPDRLDEQFF. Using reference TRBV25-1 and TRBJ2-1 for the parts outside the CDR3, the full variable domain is EADIYQTPRYLVIGTGKKITLECSQTMGHDKMYWYQQDPGMELHLIHYSYGVNSTEKGDLSSESTVSRIRTEHFPLTLESARPSHTSQYLCASSEPDRLDEQFFGPGTRLTVL.

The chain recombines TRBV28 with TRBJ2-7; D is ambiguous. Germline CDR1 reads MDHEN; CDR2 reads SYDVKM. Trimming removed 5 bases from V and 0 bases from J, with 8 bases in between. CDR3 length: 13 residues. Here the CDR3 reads CASSPSSSYEQYF. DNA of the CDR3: TGTGCCAGCAGTCCCTCGAGCTCCTACGAGCAGTACTTC.

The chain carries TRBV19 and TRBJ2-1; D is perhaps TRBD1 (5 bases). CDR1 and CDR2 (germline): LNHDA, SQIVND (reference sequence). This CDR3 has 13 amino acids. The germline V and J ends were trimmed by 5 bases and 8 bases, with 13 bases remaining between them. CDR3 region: CASSLGVEDEQFF. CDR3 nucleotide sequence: TGTGCCAGTAGTCTAGGGGTCGAGGATGAGCAGTTCTTC.

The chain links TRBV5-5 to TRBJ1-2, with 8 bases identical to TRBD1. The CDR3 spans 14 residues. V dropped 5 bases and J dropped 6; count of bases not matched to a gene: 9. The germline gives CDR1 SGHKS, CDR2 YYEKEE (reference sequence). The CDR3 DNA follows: TGTGCCAGCAGGGACAGGGCACCGGGGAATGGCTACACCTTC. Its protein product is CASRDRAPGNGYTF. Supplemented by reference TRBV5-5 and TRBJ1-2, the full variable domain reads DAGVTQSPTHLIKTRGQQVTLRCSPISGHKSVSWYQQVLGQGPQFIFQYYEKEERGRGNFPDRFSARQFPNYSSELNVNALLLGDSALYLCASRDRAPGNGYTFGSGTRLTVV.

The CDR3 loop is CASSQELSVGLISYEQYF. Here the CDR3 DNA reads TGCGCCAGCAGCCAAGAGCTGAGCGTGGGACTCATTTCCTACGAGCAGTACTTC. The V and J genes are TRBV4-3 and TRBJ2-7; weak D call: TRBD2 (6 bases). V lost 0 bases and J lost 1, with 19 bases in between. The length of the CDR3 is 18 residues. The V gene's germline CDR1 is LGHNA and CDR2 YSLEER.

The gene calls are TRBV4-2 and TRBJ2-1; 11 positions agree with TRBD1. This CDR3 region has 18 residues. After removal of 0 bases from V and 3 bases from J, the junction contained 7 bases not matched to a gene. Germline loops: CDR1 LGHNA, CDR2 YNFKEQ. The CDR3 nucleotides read TGTGCCAGCAGCCAAGATCTTGGGACAGGGGGTTACTACAATGAGCAGTTCTTC. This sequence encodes CASSQDLGTGGYYNEQFF.

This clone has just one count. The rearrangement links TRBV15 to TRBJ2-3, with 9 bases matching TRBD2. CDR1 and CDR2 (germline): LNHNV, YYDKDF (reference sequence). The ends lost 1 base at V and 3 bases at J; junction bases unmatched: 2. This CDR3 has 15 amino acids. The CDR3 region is CATSRVTSGTDTQYF. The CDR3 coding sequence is TGTGCCACCAGCAGAGTTACTAGCGGGACAGATACGCAGTATTTT.

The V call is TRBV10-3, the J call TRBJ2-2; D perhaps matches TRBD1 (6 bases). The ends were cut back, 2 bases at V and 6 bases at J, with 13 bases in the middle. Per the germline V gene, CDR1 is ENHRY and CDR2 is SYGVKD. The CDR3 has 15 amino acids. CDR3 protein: CAISEVAGDAGELFF. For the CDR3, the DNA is TGTGCCATCAGTGAGGTGGCAGGGGATGCCGGGGAGCTGTTTTTT.

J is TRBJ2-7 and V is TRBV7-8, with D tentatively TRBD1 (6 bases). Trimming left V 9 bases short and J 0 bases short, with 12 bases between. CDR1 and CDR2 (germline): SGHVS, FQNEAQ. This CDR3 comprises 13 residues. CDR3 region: CASAGQLSYEQYF. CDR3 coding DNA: TGTGCCAGTGCAGGACAGCTCTCCTACGAGCAGTACTTC.